The table lists the clone carrying this TCR beta chain with a count of one. The data are from a study of cytomegalovirus exposure and HLA in healthy donors. The CDR3 has 14 residues. The V and J ends lost 3 bases and 4 bases, in that order; junction bases with no gene match: 5. Germline-derived CDR1 and CDR2 are MDHEN and SYDVKM. The PCR was carried out with 60 Vbeta primers and 13 Jbeta primers. Some clones are missing from TCRdb's copy, which holds only in-frame ones; the method was immunoSEQ multiplex PCR. The data hold 100,000 to 120,000 clones, with approximately 84% observed a single time. The genes are TRBV28 and TRBJ1-2; the match to TRBD1 covers 7 bases. The receptor was isolated from a middle-aged man in good health and CMV-seronegative. Sample: PBMCs. DNA of the CDR3: TGTGCCAGCAGTTTGGACAGGCTGAGCTATGGCTACACCTTC. Residues: CASSLDRLSYGYTF.